Shown below are 18 T cell receptor beta chains from a single sample sequenced in a study of cytomegalovirus exposure and HLA in healthy donors. Sequenced by immunoSEQ multiplex PCR; TCRdb stores in-frame clones only, minus some. The sample includes 130,000 or so clones, roughly 86% seen only once; the top ten take 3% to 3.5%. Sequencing used PBMCs. Source of these receptors: a man aged 25-45 years in good health and CMV-seronegative.

V gene TRBV4-1 combines with J gene TRBJ1-2; weak D call: TRBD1 (5 bases). The CDR3 has 12 amino acids. Per the germline V gene, CDR1 is MGHRA and CDR2 is YSYEKL. The ends were cut back, 4 bases at V and 4 bases at J, with 7 bases in the middle. CDR3 residues: CASSPGLYGYTF. The CDR3 region has the DNA TGCGCCAGCAGCCCGGGACTCTATGGCTACACCTTC.

The V gene is TRBV6-5, the J gene TRBJ1-2; D remains ambiguous. Germline CDR1 and CDR2: MNHEY and SVGAGI. The CDR3 runs to 15 residues. V was cut by 0 bases and J by 1 base, with 9 bases left in between. Here the CDR3 reads CASSYSMHGNYGYTF. CDR3 DNA sequence: TGTGCCAGCAGTTACTCGATGCACGGTAACTATGGCTACACCTTC.

This chain joins TRBV7-9 and TRBJ1-1; 7 nucleotides align to TRBD1. The V gene end was trimmed by 3 bases and the J gene end by 1 base; junction bases not matched to a gene: 5. The CDR3 is made up of 15 amino acids. Germline V gene sequence: CDR1 SEHNR, CDR2 FQNEAQ (reference sequence). The CDR3 here is CASSLAGTANTEAFF. The CDR3 region has the DNA TGTGCCAGCAGCTTGGCCGGGACAGCGAACACTGAAGCTTTCTTT.

The chain has TRBV2 and TRBJ2-7; weak D call: TRBD1 (5 bases). CDR1 is SNHLY and CDR2 is FYNNEI in the germline V gene. This CDR3 comprises 14 residues. With 7 bases removed from V and 4 bases from J, the gap between germline ends came to 17 bases. CDR3 nucleotide sequence: TGTGCCAGCAAGGTCTCTCAGGGTAGTTACGAGCAGTACTTC. This encodes CASKVSQGSYEQYF. The full variable domain, its missing parts supplied by reference TRBV2 and TRBJ2-7, is EPEVTQTPSHQVTQMGQEVILRCVPISNHLYFYWYRQILGQKVEFLVSFYNNEISEKSEIFDDQFSVERPDGSNFTLKIRSTKLEDSAMYFCASKVSQGSYEQYFGPGTRLTVT.

The V call is TRBV6-6, the J call TRBJ1-2; TRBD1 matches at 7 bases. The germline CDR1 and CDR2 sequences are MNHNY and SVGAGI (reference sequence). This CDR3 has 15 residues. J was trimmed by 7 bases and V by 5 bases; bases with no gene match: 13. DNA of the CDR3: TGTGCCAGCAGTCTTGGCCGGGACAGCCCCAGTGGCTACACCTTC. Translating gives CASSLGRDSPSGYTF.

V usage is TRBV18 and J usage is TRBJ2-1; TRBD1 agrees at 8 bases. V trimming: 3 bases; J trimming: 10 bases; junction bases outside the gene matches: 11. This CDR3 has 15 amino acids. From germline, CDR1 is KGHSH and CDR2 LQKENI. CDR3 region: CASSPGGQGPREQFF. CDR3 nucleotides: TGTGCCAGCTCACCTGGCGGACAGGGCCCTAGAGAGCAGTTCTTC.

The chain links TRBV7-3 to TRBJ1-2; 7 bases map to TRBD1. J gave up 8 bases and V 0 bases, and 9 bases lay outside the gene matches. CDR3 size: 15 residues. Germline CDR1 is SGHTA and CDR2 is FQGTGA. CDR3 protein: CASSLTGGGPEGYTF. In DNA form, the CDR3 reads TGTGCCAGCAGCTTAACAGGGGGCGGACCGGAGGGCTACACCTTC. The full variable domain, its missing parts supplied by reference TRBV7-3 and TRBJ1-2, is GAGVSQTPSNKVTEKGKYVELRCDPISGHTALYWYRQSLGQGPEFLIYFQGTGAADDSGLPNDRFFAVRPEGSVSTLKIQRTERGDSAVYLCASSLTGGGPEGYTFGSGTRLTVV.

The V gene is TRBV14, the J gene TRBJ1-5, with a tentative D call TRBD1 (5 bases). V was pared by 2 bases and J by 4 bases, with 15 bases between. Germline assignment: CDR1 SGHDN and CDR2 FVKESK. The CDR3 extends over 16 amino acids. The CDR3 loop reads CASSQLGRRVNQPQHF. In nucleotides, the CDR3 is TGTGCCAGCAGCCAATTAGGCCGCAGGGTGAATCAGCCCCAGCATTTT.

The rearrangement uses TRBV6-5 and TRBJ1-1; D not certain. V was pared by 2 bases and J by 1 base, with 8 bases between. Germline V gene sequence: CDR1 MNHEY, CDR2 SVGAGI. The CDR3 has 14 residues. As DNA, the CDR3 is TGTGCCAGCAGTTACCGAGCAGGGAACACTGAAGCTTTCTTT. It translates to CASSYRAGNTEAFF.

This chain connects TRBV5-4 to TRBJ2-3; D is perhaps TRBD2 (5 bases). Germline assignment: CDR1 SGHNT and CDR2 YYREEE (reference sequence). The CDR3 has 17 amino acids. Deletions cut 4 bases from V and 2 bases from J, with 20 bases between. The CDR3 nucleotides read TGTGCCAGCAGCCCCGGGATGAGTTGGGGTAACACAGATACGCAGTATTTT. Translated, it gives CASSPGMSWGNTDTQYF.

The genes are TRBV5-1 and TRBJ1-4; possibly TRBD1 for D (5 bases). Trimming removed 4 bases from V and 8 bases from J, with 15 bases in between. The germline V gene encodes CDR1 SGHRS and CDR2 YFSETQ. This CDR3 spans 14 amino acids. CDR3 in DNA: TGCGCCAGCAGCACCGACAGAGGCGAAGAAAAACTGTTTTTT. Translating it yields CASSTDRGEEKLFF.

The chain uses TRBV4-2 and TRBJ1-4, with unresolved D. The length of the CDR3 is 17 residues. Trimming left V 2 bases short and J 3 bases short, with 16 bases between. Germline CDR1 reads LGHNA; CDR2 reads YNFKEQ. CDR3 DNA sequence: TGTGCCAGCAGCCAACACGGTCGACTAGCACCTAATGAAAAACTGTTTTTT. Its protein product is CASSQHGRLAPNEKLFF.

Comment on this clone: At one of its ends the junction is not consistent with the germline gene, which may arise from a read error. The genes are TRBV9 and TRBJ1-1; 10 bases align to TRBD1. The germline V gene has CDR1 SGDLS and CDR2 YYNGEE. The CDR3 loop spans 13 amino acids. The CDR3 here is CASSPTGTGAYVF. Here the CDR3 DNA reads TGTGCCAGCAGCCCGACCGGGACAGGGGCCTACGTATTT.

The chain employs TRBV7-9 and TRBJ2-7; a weak D match, TRBD1 (5 bases). The V gene lost 4 bases and the J gene lost 2 bases, with 9 bases spanning the gap. CDR1 is SEHNR and CDR2 is FQNEAQ in the germline V gene (reference sequence). CDR3 length: 13 residues. DNA for the CDR3: TGTGCCAGCAGCTCGACAGTGGCCTACGAGCAGTACTTC. This encodes CASSSTVAYEQYF.

The chain carries TRBV25-1 and TRBJ1-2; 7 positions match TRBD1. Germline V lookup: CDR1 MGHDK, CDR2 SYGVNS. This CDR3 is built from 14 residues. V was clipped by 2 bases and J by 5 bases; unmatched bases: 5. This CDR3 reads CASSERETGYGYTF. The CDR3 DNA reads TGTGCCAGCAGTGAAAGGGAGACAGGGTATGGCTACACCTTC.

This clone was recorded once. In DNA form, the CDR3 reads TGTGCCAGCAGTTTGTCCGACAGGGGGCTTGGAGAGACCCAGTACTTC. As protein: CASSLSDRGLGETQYF. The chain has TRBV27 and TRBJ2-5, with TRBD1 identical over 10 bases. This CDR3 comprises 16 residues. Germline CDR1 reads MNHEY; CDR2 reads SMNVEV (reference sequence). With 3 bases clipped from V and 4 bases from J, the junction kept 8 bases outside the gene matches.

This chain connects TRBV18 to TRBJ2-1, with D perhaps matching TRBD2 (6 bases). Trimming cost V 1 base and J 3 bases, with 10 bases left between them. This CDR3 is 15 amino acids long. Germline CDR1 KGHSH, CDR2 LQKENI. The CDR3 DNA is TGTGCCAGCTCACCACGGGCGGGGTTCTACAATGAGCAGTTCTTC. This codes for CASSPRAGFYNEQFF.

CDR3 amino acids: CASSLVKRILYNEQFF. The CDR3 coding sequence is TGTGCCAGCAGCTTAGTGAAGCGCATCCTATACAATGAGCAGTTCTTC. The J gene is TRBJ2-1, the V gene TRBV7-8; the D is unclear. CDR1 SGHVS and CDR2 FQNEAQ come from the germline V gene. V dropped 1 base and J dropped 4 bases, with 14 bases sitting between them. The CDR3 runs to 16 residues.